The next 11 T cell receptor beta chains were all read from a single sample in a study of blood T cells in healthy people across ages. Primers used in a second PCR of about 6 to 12 cycles were a sample-barcoded 5' primer and a J-beta primer mix. A single record per CDR3 protein comes from TCRdb applying MiXCR to the 5' RACE reads. The sample holds about 1.1 million distinct CDR3 sequences, 30% to 40% seen once. Source material: blood. The source is a man between 18 and 35 years old in good health.

This clonotype was seen more than once but under ten times. The chain combines TRBV27 with TRBJ1-6; the D is unclear. The CDR3 has 14 residues. Germline-derived CDR1 and CDR2 are MNHEY and SMNVEV (reference sequence). Trimming removed 3 bases at V and 6 bases at J, with 9 bases between. This CDR3 is CASSLEKINSPLHF. CDR3 nucleotides: TGTGCCAGCAGTTTGGAAAAGATTAATTCACCCCTCCACTTT.

This clonotype was seen more than once but under ten times. J is TRBJ1-2 and V is TRBV5-1; a possible D gene is TRBD1 (5 bases). The CDR3 consists of 17 residues. Germline CDR1 SGHRS, CDR2 YFSETQ. V was cut by 4 bases and J by 0 bases, with 19 bases left in between. In DNA form, the CDR3 reads TGCGCCAGCAGCCGATGGGTTTCGGACAACTCTAACTATGGCTACACCTTC. Translated: CASSRWVSDNSNYGYTF.

This chain joins TRBV20-1 and TRBJ1-1, with D perhaps TRBD1 (6 bases). Trimming cost V 8 bases and J 3 bases, with 31 bases left between them. The CDR3 covers 18 residues. Germline V CDR1 and CDR2: DFQATT, SNEGSKA (reference sequence). CDR3 in amino acids: CSLIAGEEGGRIYTEAFF. DNA for the CDR3: TGCAGTCTCATCGCGGGTGAGGAGGGGGGCCGAATTTACACTGAAGCTTTCTTT.

The chain uses TRBV20-1 and TRBJ2-7; D unclear. V was pared by 6 bases and J by 7 bases, with 13 bases between. The CDR3 contains 11 residues. CDR1 and CDR2 (germline): DFQATT, SNEGSKA (reference sequence). In DNA, the CDR3 is TGCAGTGCGACCGTTCTGACGGAGCAGTACTTC. It is translated as CSATVLTEQYF.

This clonotype showed up just once. V usage is TRBV6-5 and J usage is TRBJ1-1, with D possibly TRBD1 on 5 matching bases. The germline CDR1 and CDR2 sequences are MNHEY and SVGAGI. This CDR3 is built from 19 residues. The V end was cut by 3 bases, the J end by 3 bases, with 26 bases between. CDR3 sequence (DNA): TGTGCCAGCAGTTATTGGGGCGTGGGGGATGGATTTTGGGACACTGAAGCTTTCTTT. It yields the protein CASSYWGVGDGFWDTEAFF.

This clonotype was seen a handful of times. This sequence joins TRBV7-2 and TRBJ2-5; D tentatively fits TRBD1 or TRBD2 (6 bases each). The CDR3 has 16 amino acids. V was cut by 2 bases and J by 11 bases, with 24 bases left in between. Looked up from germline, CDR1 is SGHTA and CDR2 is FQGNSA. The CDR3 coding sequence is TGTGCCAGCAGCTTACTAGGTCAGGGGACTTACAATGAGCAGTACTTC. Amino acid sequence: CASSLLGQGTYNEQYF.

This chain uses TRBV12-3 or TRBV12-4 with TRBJ2-5; 7 bases map to TRBD1. The CDR3 extends over 16 amino acids. J was trimmed by 5 bases and V by 2 bases; bases with no gene match: 11. CDR3 sequence: CASSLPGDSQGETQYF. The CDR3 DNA is TGTGCCAGCAGTTTACCTGGGGACAGCCAGGGGGAGACCCAGTACTTC.

This clonotype was seen a handful of times. V gene TRBV6-1 combines with J gene TRBJ2-3; D may be TRBD2 (5 bases). Trimming pared 7 bases from V and 0 bases from J, leaving 14 bases between. In germline, CDR1 is MNHNS, CDR2 SASEGT. CDR3 length equals 15 residues. The CDR3, as DNA: TGTGCCAGCACGTTCGGGGAAACTAGCACAGATACGCAGTATTTT. Amino acids: CASTFGETSTDTQYF.

This chain joins TRBV20-1 and TRBJ2-5; D unclear. Trimming left V 6 bases short and J 1 base short, with 15 bases between. In germline, CDR1 is DFQATT, CDR2 SNEGSKA (reference sequence). This CDR3 region has 14 residues. The CDR3 here is CSASASTSQETQYF. As DNA, the CDR3 is TGCAGTGCCAGTGCTAGTACCTCCCAAGAGACCCAGTACTTC.

On this clonotype itself: Germline and junction disagree at one end, which may indicate a read error. The chain uses TRBV6-1 and TRBJ2-5; D is possibly TRBD2 (5 bases). The CDR3 loop spans 12 amino acids. Germline assignment: CDR1 MNHNS and CDR2 SASEGT. In nucleotides, the CDR3 is TGTGACAGCAATGAGGGTGTGGAGACCCAGTACTTC. Amino acid sequence: CDSNEGVETQYF.

The chain couples TRBV5-6 to TRBJ2-7, with D unclear. This CDR3 is built from 16 residues. The V gene's germline CDR1 is SGHDT and CDR2 YYEEEE. V was clipped by 0 bases and J by 1 base, with 14 bases between them. The CDR3 DNA follows: TGTGCCAGCAGCTTGGGTTCCCGGCAGTCGTCCTACGAGCAGTACTTC. Encoded protein: CASSLGSRQSSYEQYF.